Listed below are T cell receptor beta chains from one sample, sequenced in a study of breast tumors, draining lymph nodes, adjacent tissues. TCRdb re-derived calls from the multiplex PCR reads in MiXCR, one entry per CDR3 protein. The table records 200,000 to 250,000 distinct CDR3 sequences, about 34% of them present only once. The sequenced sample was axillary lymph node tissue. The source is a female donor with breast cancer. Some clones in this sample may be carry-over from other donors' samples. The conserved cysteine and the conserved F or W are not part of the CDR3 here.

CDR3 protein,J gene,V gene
ASSLSSGKGYEQY,TRBJ2-7,TRBV9
SASVQTYNSPLH,TRBJ1-6,TRBV20-1
ASAVTTLNSPLH,TRBJ1-6,TRBV7-9
ASSLRMPDQPQH,TRBJ1-5,TRBV28
ATGLQANTGELF,TRBJ2-2,TRBV7-3
ASSNAVASGSYEQY,TRBJ2-7,TRBV7-2
ATSRDRRDEIQY,TRBJ2-5,TRBV15
ASSQDYVQGFIGTQH,TRBJ1-5,TRBV4-1
ASILGQAQNYGYT,TRBJ1-2,TRBV6-1
ASSVGGLSEKLF,TRBJ1-4,TRBV2
SLGQSENTIY,TRBJ1-3,TRBV29-1
AWSGRASQGYT,TRBJ1-2,TRBV30
ASGKYGYT,TRBJ1-2,TRBV6-2/TRBV6-3
SAEPRQKTTTGELF,TRBJ2-2,TRBV20-1
ASDPDVSDRGYEQY,TRBJ2-7,TRBV7-9
ASSEIVRVKDEQY,TRBJ2-7,TRBV6-1
ASSFGPTDTQY,TRBJ2-3,TRBV5-4
ASSPLGETANSPLH,TRBJ1-6,TRBV5-4
ASSLSSVGQTAYEQY,TRBJ2-7,TRBV7-9
ASSIGQAPQH,TRBJ1-5,TRBV19
ASRPGTGGFGGGQPQH,TRBJ1-5,TRBV6-6
ASSPLRASGRDEQF,TRBJ2-1,TRBV7-3
ASGFTSGSYNEQF,TRBJ2-1,TRBV12-5
ASSPPGTGGLGSQF,TRBJ2-1,TRBV24-1
ASSLVAGELF,TRBJ2-2,TRBV6-5
ATSDFGTDTQY,TRBJ2-3,TRBV24-1